These T cell receptor beta chains were read from a single sample in a study of CD8+ T cells in alopecia areata. Here immunoSEQ multiplex PCR was the method, and the copy in TCRdb shows in-frame clones only, minus some. Of approximately 89,000 clones listed, roughly 47% are singletons. The material sequenced was CD4+ T cells sorted from blood. The receptors here all came from a human donor with alopecia areata. CDR3s include the opening cysteine and the closing phenylalanine or tryptophan. Size tells how often a clone was seen (once, few, many) or the class of an expanded clone, and some rows leave it out.

abundance	j_gene	v_gene	CDR3aa
-	TRBJ2-7	TRBV29-1	CSAVSTSYEQYF
few	TRBJ1-6	TRBV30	CAWRRDRGNSPLHF
-	TRBJ2-5	TRBV25-1	CASSVTGGYQETQYF
-	TRBJ2-1	TRBV28	CASSPSAGGRNNEQFF
few	TRBJ2-5	TRBV29-1	CSPWDRGRVETQYF
-	TRBJ2-7	TRBV11-2	CASSLNEGFYEQYF
-	TRBJ2-2	TRBV19	CASSIVATRNTGELFF
-	TRBJ2-3	TRBV29-1	CSANSLVSYTQYF
-	TRBJ2-7	TRBV30	CAWSGGSYEQYF
-	TRBJ1-6	TRBV9	CASSEGRGSSYNSPLHF
-	TRBJ2-7	TRBV6-6	CASRPGGYEQYF
-	TRBJ1-3	TRBV29-1	CSVSTGISSSGNTIYF
-	TRBJ2-7	TRBV29-1	CSGGDWPYEQYF
few	TRBJ1-1	TRBV30	CASMRGMYTEAFF
-	TRBJ1-2	TRBV5-1	CASSQDRVPGYTF
-	TRBJ1-1	TRBV5-1	CASSLDSMNTEAFF
-	TRBJ2-7	TRBV30	CAWRGRAGINEQYF
-	TRBJ2-1	TRBV28	CAAGAGGSYNEQFF
few	TRBJ2-3	TRBV2	CASSESLAEPTDTQYF
-	TRBJ2-4	TRBV29-1	CSVEDRSGRFDGIQYF
-	TRBJ1-2	TRBV30	CAWSRLRDYGYTF
once	TRBJ1-2	TRBV30	CAWSQDRGAYGYTF
few	TRBJ2-2	TRBV5-1	CASSSMVDTGELFF
-	TRBJ2-1	TRBV28	CASSLGKNEQFF
-	TRBJ1-1	TRBV19	CATTRSYGGTEAFF
-	TRBJ2-5	TRBV2	CASTPRETQYF
-	TRBJ1-2	TRBV29-1	CSVGETGANYGYTF
-	TRBJ2-6	TRBV29-1	CGVGGRLANVLTF